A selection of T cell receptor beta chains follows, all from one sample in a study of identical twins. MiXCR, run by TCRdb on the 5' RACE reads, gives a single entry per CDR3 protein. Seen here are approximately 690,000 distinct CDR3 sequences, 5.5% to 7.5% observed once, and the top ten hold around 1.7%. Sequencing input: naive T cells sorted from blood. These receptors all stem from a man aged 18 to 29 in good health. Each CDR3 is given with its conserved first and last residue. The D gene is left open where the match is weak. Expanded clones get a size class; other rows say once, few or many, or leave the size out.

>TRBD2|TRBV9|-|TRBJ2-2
TGTGCCAGCAGCGCCGGACTAGCGGGAGGCACCGGGGAGCTGTTTTTT
CASSAGLAGGTGELFF
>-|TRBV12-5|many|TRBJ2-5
TGTGCTAGTGGTTCCTCTGTTGAGAGGGCCCTAGGGACCCAGTACTTC
CASGSSVERALGTQYF
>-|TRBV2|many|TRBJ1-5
TGTGCCAGCAGAGTCGACAGTAGCAATCAGCCCCAGCATTTT
CASRVDSSNQPQHF
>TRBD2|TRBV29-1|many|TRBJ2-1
TGCAGCGCTTTTAGCGGGAGGATCGATGAGCAGTTCTTC
CSAFSGRIDEQFF
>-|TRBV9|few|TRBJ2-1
TGTGCCAGCAGCGTAGCCGCTCACCGGGGATCCTACAATGAGCAGTTCTTC
CASSVAAHRGSYNEQFF
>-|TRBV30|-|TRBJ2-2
TGTGCCTGGACTACAGGGCCCGGGGAGCTGTTTTTT
CAWTTGPGELFF
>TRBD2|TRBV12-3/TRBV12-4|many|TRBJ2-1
TGTGCCAGCAGGGGGGGGACTAGCGGGAGTGTTATTGAGCAGTTCTTC
CASRGGTSGSVIEQFF
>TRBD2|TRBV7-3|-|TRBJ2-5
TGTGCCAGCAGCGAGGGACTAGCGGGAGACCAAGAGACCCAGTACTTC
CASSEGLAGDQETQYF
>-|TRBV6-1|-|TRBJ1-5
TGTGCCAGCAGGGGCGGGGCGACCGATAGCAATCAGCCCCAGCATTTT
CASRGGATDSNQPQHF
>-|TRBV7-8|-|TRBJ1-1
TGTGCCAGCAGCTTACCGACAGAGAACACTGAAGCTTTCTTT
CASSLPTENTEAFF
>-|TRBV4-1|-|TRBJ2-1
TGCGCCAGCAGCCGCGTTGGGGGGGCTGGCTACAATGAGCAGTTCTTC
CASSRVGGAGYNEQFF
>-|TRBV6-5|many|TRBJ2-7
TGTGCCAGCAGTTTCCTACAGGGACGGGAGCAGTACTTC
CASSFLQGREQYF
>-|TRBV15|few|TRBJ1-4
TGTGCCACCAGCAGGGTGGGGGGGGTCACTGAAAAACTGTTTTTT
CATSRVGGVTEKLFF
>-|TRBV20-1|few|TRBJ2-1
TGCAGTGCTAGGGCCTTATACGGGAGTAATGAGCAGTTCTTC
CSARALYGSNEQFF
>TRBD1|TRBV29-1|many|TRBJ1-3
TGCAGCGTCGAGACAGGGGCTGGAAACACCATATATTTT
CSVETGAGNTIYF
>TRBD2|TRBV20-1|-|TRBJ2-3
TGCAGTGCTAGCCTCGCTACTAGCGCAGATACGCAGTATTTT
CSASLATSADTQYF
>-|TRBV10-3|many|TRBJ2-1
TGTGCCATCAGTTACCGGGAGTTGGGCAATGAGCAGTTCTTC
CAISYRELGNEQFF
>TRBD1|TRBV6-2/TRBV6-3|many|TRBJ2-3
TGTGCCAGCAGTCCGGGACAGGGGACGTATTTT
CASSPGQGTYF
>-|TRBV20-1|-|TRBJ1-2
TGCAGTGCTGGCTCGGCTACCTATGGCTACACCTTC
CSAGSATYGYTF
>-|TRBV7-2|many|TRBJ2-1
TGTGCCAGCGGTGACCCATCAGTAAGCAATGAGCAGTTCTTC
CASGDPSVSNEQFF
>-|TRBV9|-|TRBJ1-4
TGTGCCAGCAGCGCCGGAAAACTGTTTTTT
CASSAGKLFF
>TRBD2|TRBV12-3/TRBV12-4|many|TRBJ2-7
TGTGCCAGCAGTTTGTCCAGCGGGAGGGGAACCTACGAGCAGTACTTC
CASSLSSGRGTYEQYF
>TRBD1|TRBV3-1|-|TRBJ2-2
TGTGCCAGCAGCGCTAGGGACAGGGCCACCGGGGAGCTGTTTTTT
CASSARDRATGELFF
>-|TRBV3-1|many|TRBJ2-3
TGTGCCAGCAGCCTATCGGGGCCCTTCACACGCACAGATACGCAGTATTTT
CASSLSGPFTRTDTQYF
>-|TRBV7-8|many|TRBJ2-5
TGTGCCAGCAGCCCCTCGGGATATCGAGAGACCCAGTACTTC
CASSPSGYRETQYF
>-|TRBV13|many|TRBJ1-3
TGTGCCAGCAGCTTTGATGGGGTCCGGTCTGGAAACACCATATATTTT
CASSFDGVRSGNTIYF
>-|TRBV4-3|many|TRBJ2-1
TGCGCCAGCAGCCAAGCGGCCAGGATCAATGAGCAGTTCTTC
CASSQAARINEQFF
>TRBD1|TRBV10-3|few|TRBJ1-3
TGTGCCATCAGAGGGACAGGGGTTGGAAACACCATATATTTT
CAIRGTGVGNTIYF
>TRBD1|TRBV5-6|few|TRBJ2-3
TGTGCCAGCAGCAACCCGGCCAGGGGGCGGACAGATACGCAGTATTTT
CASSNPARGRTDTQYF
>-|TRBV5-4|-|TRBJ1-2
TGTGCCAGCAGCCCGGGACGCCTCCCTAACTATGGCTACACCTTC
CASSPGRLPNYGYTF
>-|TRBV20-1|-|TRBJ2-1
TGCAGTGCTAGGGGCCTGAAAGGGGCCTACAATGAGCAGTTCTTC
CSARGLKGAYNEQFF
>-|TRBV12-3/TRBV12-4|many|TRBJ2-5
TGTGCCAGCAGTCCTCTACCGGGCAGTATTACCCAGTACTTC
CASSPLPGSITQYF
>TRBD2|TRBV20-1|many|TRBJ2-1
TGCAGTGCTCCCACTAGCGGGATCTACAATGAGCAGTTCTTC
CSAPTSGIYNEQFF
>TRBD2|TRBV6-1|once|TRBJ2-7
TGTGCCAGCAGTGAAAGTACTAGCGGGCCCTACGAGCAGTACTTC
CASSESTSGPYEQYF
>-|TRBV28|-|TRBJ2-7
TGTGCCAGCAGTTTCAACACTAGAAAGGAGCAGTACTTC
CASSFNTRKEQYF
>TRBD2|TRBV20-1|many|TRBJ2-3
TGCAGTGCTGGGACTAGCGGGAGTGCAGATACGCAGTATTTT
CSAGTSGSADTQYF
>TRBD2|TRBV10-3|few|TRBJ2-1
TGTGCCATCAGTTGGCTAGCGGGGCCGGATGAAGAGCAGTTCTTC
CAISWLAGPDEEQFF
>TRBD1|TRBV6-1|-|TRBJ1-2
TGTGCCAGCAACTCCGGGACAGGGGTAGACTATGGCTACACCTTC
CASNSGTGVDYGYTF
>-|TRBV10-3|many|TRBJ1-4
TGTGCCATCAGTGATCAGGCTTTGAGAGAAAAACTGTTTTTT
CAISDQALREKLFF
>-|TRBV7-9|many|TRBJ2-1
TGTGCCAGCAGCAATGAGCAGTTCTTC
CASSNEQFF
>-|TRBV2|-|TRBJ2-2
TGTGCCAGCAGTGCCCCCCCAGAAGCGAACACCGGGGAGCTGTTTTTT
CASSAPPEANTGELFF
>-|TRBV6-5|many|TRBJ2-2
TGTGCCAGCAGAGCGAACACCGGGGAGCTGTTTTTT
CASRANTGELFF